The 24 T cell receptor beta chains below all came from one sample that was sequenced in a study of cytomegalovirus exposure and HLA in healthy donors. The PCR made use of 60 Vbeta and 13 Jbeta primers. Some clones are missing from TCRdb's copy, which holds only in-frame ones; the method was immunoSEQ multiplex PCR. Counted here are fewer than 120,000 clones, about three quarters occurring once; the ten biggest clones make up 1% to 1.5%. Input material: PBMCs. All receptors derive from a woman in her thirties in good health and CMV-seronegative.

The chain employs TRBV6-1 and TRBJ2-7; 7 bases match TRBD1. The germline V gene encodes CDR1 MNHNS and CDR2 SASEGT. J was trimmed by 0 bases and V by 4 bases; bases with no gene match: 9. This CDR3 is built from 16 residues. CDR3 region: CASSGLRQGNSYEQYF. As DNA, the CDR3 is TGTGCCAGCAGTGGACTAAGACAGGGCAACTCCTACGAGCAGTACTTC.

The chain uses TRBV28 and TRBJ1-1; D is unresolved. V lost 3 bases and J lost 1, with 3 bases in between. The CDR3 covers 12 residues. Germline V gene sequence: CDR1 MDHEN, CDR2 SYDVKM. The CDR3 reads CASSFSNTEAFF. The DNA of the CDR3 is TGTGCCAGCAGTTTCTCGAACACTGAAGCTTTCTTT.

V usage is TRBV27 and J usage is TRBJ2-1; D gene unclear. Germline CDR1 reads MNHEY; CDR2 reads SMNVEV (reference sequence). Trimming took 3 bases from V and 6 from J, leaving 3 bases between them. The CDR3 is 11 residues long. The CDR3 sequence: CASSFGNEQFF. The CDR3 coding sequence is TGTGCCAGCAGTTTCGGCAATGAGCAGTTCTTC.

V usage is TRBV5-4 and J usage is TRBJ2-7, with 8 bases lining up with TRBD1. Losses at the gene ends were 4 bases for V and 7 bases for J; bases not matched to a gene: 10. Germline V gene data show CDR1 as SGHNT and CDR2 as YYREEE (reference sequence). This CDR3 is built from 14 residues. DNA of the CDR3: TGTGCCAGCAGCCTCCGGACAGGGACCCTGGAGCAGTACTTC. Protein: CASSLRTGTLEQYF. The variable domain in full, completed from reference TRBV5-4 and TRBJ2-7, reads ETGVTQSPTHLIKTRGQQVTLRCSSQSGHNTVSWYQQALGQGPQFIFQYYREEENGRGNFPPRFSGLQFPNYSSELNVNALELDDSALYLCASSLRTGTLEQYFGPGTRLTVT.

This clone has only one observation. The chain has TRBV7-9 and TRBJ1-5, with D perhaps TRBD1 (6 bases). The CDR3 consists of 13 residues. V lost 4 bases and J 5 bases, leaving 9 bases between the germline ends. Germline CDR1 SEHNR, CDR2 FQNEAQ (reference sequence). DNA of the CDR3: TGTGCCAGCAGCTCTGACAGGTATCAGCCCCAGCATTTT. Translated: CASSSDRYQPQHF. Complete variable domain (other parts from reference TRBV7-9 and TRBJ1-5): DTGVSQNPRHKITKRGQNVTFRCDPISEHNRLYWYRQTLGQGPEFLTYFQNEAQLEKSRLLSDRFSAERPKGSFSTLEIQRTEQGDSAMYLCASSSDRYQPQHFGDGTRLSIL.

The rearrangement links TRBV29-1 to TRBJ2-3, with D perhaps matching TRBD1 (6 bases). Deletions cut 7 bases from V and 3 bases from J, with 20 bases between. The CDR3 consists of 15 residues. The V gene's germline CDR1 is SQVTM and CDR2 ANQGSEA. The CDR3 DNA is TGCAGCGCCCCCGTTTTCGGACAGATAACAGATACGCAGTATTTT. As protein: CSAPVFGQITDTQYF.

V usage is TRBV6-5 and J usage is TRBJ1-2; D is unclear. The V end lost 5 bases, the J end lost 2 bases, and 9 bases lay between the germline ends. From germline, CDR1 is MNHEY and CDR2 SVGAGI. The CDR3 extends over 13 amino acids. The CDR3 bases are TGTGCCAGCAGTAGGCGGGAAAACTATGGCTACACCTTC. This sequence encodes CASSRRENYGYTF.

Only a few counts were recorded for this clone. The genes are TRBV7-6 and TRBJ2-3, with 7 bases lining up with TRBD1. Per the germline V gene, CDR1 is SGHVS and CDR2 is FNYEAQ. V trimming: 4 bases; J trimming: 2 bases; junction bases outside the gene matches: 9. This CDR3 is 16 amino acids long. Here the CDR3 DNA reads TGTGCCAGCAGCTCAGCCCGACAGGGATTCACAGATACGCAGTATTTT. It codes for CASSSARQGFTDTQYF. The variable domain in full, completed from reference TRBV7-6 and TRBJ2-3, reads GAGVSQSPRYKVTKRGQDVALRCDPISGHVSLYWYRQALGQGPEFLTYFNYEAQQDKSGLPNDRFSAERPEGSISTLTIQRTEQRDSAMYRCASSSARQGFTDTQYFGPGTRLTVL.

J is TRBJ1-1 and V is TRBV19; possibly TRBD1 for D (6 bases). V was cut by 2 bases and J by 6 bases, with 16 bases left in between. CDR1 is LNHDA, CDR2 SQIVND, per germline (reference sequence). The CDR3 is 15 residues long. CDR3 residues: CASSITAGALSEAFF. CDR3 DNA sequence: TGTGCCAGTAGTATAACTGCAGGGGCTCTGTCTGAAGCTTTCTTT.

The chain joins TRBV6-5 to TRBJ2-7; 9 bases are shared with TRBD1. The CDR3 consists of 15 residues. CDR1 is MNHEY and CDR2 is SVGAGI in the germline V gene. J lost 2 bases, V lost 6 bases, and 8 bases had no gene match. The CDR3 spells CASSTMTGGTYEQYF. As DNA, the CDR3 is TGTGCCAGCAGCACCATGACAGGGGGAACCTACGAGCAGTACTTC.

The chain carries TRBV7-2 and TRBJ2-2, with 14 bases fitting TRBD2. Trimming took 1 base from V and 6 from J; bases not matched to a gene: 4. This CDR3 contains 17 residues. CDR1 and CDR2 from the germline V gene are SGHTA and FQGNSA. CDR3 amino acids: CASSLGGLAGGSGELFF. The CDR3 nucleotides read TGTGCCAGCAGCTTAGGAGGACTAGCGGGGGGATCCGGGGAGCTGTTTTTT.

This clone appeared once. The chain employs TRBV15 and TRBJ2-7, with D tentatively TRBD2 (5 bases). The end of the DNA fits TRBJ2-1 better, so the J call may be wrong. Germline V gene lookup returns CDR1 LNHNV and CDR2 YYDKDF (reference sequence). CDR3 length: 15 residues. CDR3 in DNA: TGTGCCACCAGCGACGGATGGACTCTTTACAATGAGCAGTTCTTC. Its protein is CATSDGWTLYNEQFF.

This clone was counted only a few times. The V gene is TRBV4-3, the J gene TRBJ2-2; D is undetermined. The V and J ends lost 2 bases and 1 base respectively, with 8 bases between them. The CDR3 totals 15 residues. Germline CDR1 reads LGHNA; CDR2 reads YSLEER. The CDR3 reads CASSQSRWNTGELFF. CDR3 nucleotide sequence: TGCGCCAGCAGCCAATCACGGTGGAACACCGGGGAGCTGTTTTTT.

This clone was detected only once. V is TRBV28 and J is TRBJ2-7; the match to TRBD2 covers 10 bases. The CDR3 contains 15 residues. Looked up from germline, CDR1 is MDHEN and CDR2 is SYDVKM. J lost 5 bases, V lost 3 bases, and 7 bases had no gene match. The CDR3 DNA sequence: TGTGCCAGCAGTTTGCCGTCTAGCGGGAGCCACGAGCAGTACTTC. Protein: CASSLPSSGSHEQYF.

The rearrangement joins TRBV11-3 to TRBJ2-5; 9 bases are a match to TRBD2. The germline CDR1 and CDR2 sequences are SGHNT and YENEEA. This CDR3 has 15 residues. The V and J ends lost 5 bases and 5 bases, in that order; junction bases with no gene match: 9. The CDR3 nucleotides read TGTGCCAGCAGCCCCCGTGCTAGCGGGAAGGAGACCCAGTACTTC. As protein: CASSPRASGKETQYF.

CDR3 in amino acids: CASSLAAGVGYEQYF. In nucleotides, the CDR3 is TGTGCCAGCAGCTTAGCGGCCGGGGTCGGCTACGAGCAGTACTTC. This chain connects TRBV7-2 to TRBJ2-7, with D perhaps matching TRBD2 (5 bases). Germline V lookup: CDR1 SGHTA, CDR2 FQGNSA. The V end lost 0 bases, the J end lost 3 bases, and 12 bases lay between the germline ends. The CDR3 is 15 residues long.

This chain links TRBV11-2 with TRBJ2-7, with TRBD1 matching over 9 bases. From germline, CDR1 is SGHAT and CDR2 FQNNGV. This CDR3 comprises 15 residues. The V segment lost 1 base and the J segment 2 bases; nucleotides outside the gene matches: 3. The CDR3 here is CASSLVGQGAYEQYF. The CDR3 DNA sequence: TGTGCCAGCAGCTTAGTGGGACAGGGTGCCTACGAGCAGTACTTC.

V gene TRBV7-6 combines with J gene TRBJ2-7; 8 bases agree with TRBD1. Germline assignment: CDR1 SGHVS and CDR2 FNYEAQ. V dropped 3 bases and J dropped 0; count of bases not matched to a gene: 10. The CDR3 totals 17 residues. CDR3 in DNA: TGTGCCAGCAGCTTTGGAGCCCCGGGACAGGTCTCCTACGAGCAGTACTTC. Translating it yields CASSFGAPGQVSYEQYF.

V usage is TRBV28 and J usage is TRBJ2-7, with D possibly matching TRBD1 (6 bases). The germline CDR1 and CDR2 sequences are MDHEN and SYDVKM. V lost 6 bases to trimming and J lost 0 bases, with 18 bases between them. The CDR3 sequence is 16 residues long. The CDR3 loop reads CASRTYMQGYSYEQYF. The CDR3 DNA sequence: TGTGCCAGCAGAACTTATATGCAGGGGTACTCCTACGAGCAGTACTTC.

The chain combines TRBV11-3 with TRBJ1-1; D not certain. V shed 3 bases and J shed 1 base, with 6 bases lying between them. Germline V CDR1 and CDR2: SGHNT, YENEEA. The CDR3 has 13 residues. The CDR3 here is CASSFRQNTEAFF. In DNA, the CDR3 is TGTGCCAGCAGCTTTAGACAGAACACTGAAGCTTTCTTT.

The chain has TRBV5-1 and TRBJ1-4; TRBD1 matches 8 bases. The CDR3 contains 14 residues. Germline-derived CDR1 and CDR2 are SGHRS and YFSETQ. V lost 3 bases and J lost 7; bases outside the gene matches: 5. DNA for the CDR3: TGCGCCAGCAGCTATCAGGGGGCGGCTGAAAAACTGTTTTTT. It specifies CASSYQGAAEKLFF.

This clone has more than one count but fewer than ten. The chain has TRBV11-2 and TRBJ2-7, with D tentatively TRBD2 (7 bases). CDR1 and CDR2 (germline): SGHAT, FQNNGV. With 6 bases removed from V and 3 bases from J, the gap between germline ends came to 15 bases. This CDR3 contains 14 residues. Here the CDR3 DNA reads TGTGCCAGCAGTGGGGTGGGAGGGGGCTACGAGCAGTACTTC. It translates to CASSGVGGGYEQYF.

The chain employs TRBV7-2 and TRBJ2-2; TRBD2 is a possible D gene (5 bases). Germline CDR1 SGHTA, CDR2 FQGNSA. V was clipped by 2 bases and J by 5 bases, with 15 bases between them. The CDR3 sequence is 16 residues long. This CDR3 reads CASSLSSRRRTGELFF. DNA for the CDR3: TGTGCCAGCAGCTTATCTAGCCGTCGTAGGACCGGGGAGCTGTTTTTT.

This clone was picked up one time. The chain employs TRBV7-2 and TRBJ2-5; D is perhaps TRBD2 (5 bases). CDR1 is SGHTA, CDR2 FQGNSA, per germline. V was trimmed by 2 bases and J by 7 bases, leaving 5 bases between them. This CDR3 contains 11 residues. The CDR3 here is CASSLRGTQYF. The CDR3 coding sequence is TGTGCCAGCAGCTTACGGGGGACCCAGTACTTC.